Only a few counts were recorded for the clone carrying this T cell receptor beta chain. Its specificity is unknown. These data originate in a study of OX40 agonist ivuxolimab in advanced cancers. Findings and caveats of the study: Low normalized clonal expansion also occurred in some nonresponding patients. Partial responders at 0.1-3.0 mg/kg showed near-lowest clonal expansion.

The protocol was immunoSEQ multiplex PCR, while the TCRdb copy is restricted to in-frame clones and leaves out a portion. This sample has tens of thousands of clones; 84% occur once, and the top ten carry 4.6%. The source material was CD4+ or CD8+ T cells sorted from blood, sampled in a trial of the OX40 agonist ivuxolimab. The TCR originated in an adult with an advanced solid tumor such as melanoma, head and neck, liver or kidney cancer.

The DNA for the CDR3 is TGCGCCAGCAGCGAGAACAGCGGGGCTGGGGCCAACGTCCTGACTTTC. The encoded protein is CASSENSGAGANVLTF. The V gene is TRBV5-1, the J gene TRBJ2-6; 7 nucleotides align to TRBD2. Germline loops: CDR1 SGHRS, CDR2 YFSETQ. This CDR3 has 16 amino acids. Trimming cost V 4 bases and J 2 bases; bases outside gene matches: 6.